One sample yielded the 17 T cell receptor beta chains listed below, sequenced in a study of shared clonotypes between healthy human individuals. Some clones are missing from TCRdb's copy, which holds only in-frame ones; the method was immunoSEQ multiplex PCR. In the table there are about 500,000 clones, about 74% of which are singletons. The sample comprised PBMCs. The receptors originated from a woman between 40 and 55 years old in good health. Some clones in this sample may be carry-over from other donors' samples.

The chain has TRBV19 and TRBJ1-2; D may be TRBD1 (6 bases). The germline gives CDR1 LNHDA, CDR2 SQIVND (reference sequence). V lost 3 bases to trimming and J lost 0 bases, with 8 bases between them. CDR3 length: 14 amino acids. CDR3 DNA: TGTGCCAGTAGTATTAACAGGGCTAACTATGGCTACACCTTC. The encoded protein is CASSINRANYGYTF.

The CDR3 coding sequence is TGTGCCAGCAGCTTCGGACAGTTTGTGCCTGAAGCTTTCTTT. Protein product: CASSFGQFVPEAFF. The chain links TRBV7-9 to TRBJ1-1, with D possibly matching TRBD1 (6 bases). Germline V lookup: CDR1 SEHNR, CDR2 FQNEAQ (reference sequence). The CDR3 contains 14 residues. Trimming left V 3 bases short and J 6 bases short, with 14 bases between.

This clone was counted at least ten times. J is TRBJ2-5 and V is TRBV18, with D tentatively TRBD1 (6 bases). The CDR3 runs 17 residues. Looked up from germline, CDR1 is KGHSH and CDR2 is LQKENI. V gave up 3 bases and J gave up 5 bases, with 22 bases separating them. CDR3 sequence: CASSPGPPGGGLETQYF. CDR3 bases: TGTGCCAGCTCACCGGGCCCACCTGGGGGCGGCTTGGAGACCCAGTACTTC.

The V call is TRBV5-6, the J call TRBJ2-2; 9 bases map to TRBD2. V gave up 0 bases and J gave up 4 bases; unmatched junction bases: 7. CDR3 length: 17 amino acids. Germline lookup yields CDR1 SGHDT and CDR2 YYEEEE. CDR3 nucleotides: TGTGCCAGCAGCTTGGATCACGCGGGAGGGATCACCGGGGAGCTGTTTTTT. Encoded protein: CASSLDHAGGITGELFF.

This chain links TRBV5-1 with TRBJ2-5, with a tentative D call TRBD1 (5 bases). CDR1 is SGHRS, CDR2 YFSETQ, per germline. The CDR3 runs 15 residues. Trimming removed 0 bases from V and 2 bases from J, with 11 bases in between. CDR3 bases: TGCGCCAGCAGCTTGGGGGGCGGAAATCAAGAGACCCAGTACTTC. Translating it yields CASSLGGGNQETQYF.

The chain has TRBV6-6 and TRBJ2-7; a weak D match, TRBD1 (5 bases). V gave up 6 bases and J gave up 4 bases, with 10 bases separating them. The CDR3 is made up of 12 amino acids. Germline values: CDR1 MNHNY, CDR2 SVGAGI (reference sequence). The CDR3 bases are TGTGCCAGCAGCCTCGACAGATACGAGCAGTACTTC. Amino acid sequence: CASSLDRYEQYF.

The sample holds a few counts of this clone. The V call is TRBV11-3, the J call TRBJ2-4, with D unresolved. Germline V gene lookup returns CDR1 SGHNT and CDR2 YENEEA. V lost 4 bases to trimming and J lost 7 bases, with 8 bases between them. The CDR3 is 12 amino acids. Here the CDR3 DNA reads TGTGCCAGCAGCTCCGACGATAACATTCAGTACTTC. Translating gives CASSSDDNIQYF.

The chain joins TRBV2 to TRBJ2-7; 7 bases line up with TRBD2. CDR1 and CDR2 from the germline V gene are SNHLY and FYNNEI. This CDR3 has 13 amino acids. V lost 6 bases to trimming and J lost 5 bases; unmatched junction nucleotides: 7. CDR3 region: CASRAGEGHEQYF. CDR3 nucleotides: TGTGCCAGCAGGGCGGGAGAAGGCCACGAGCAGTACTTC.

This clone was counted only a few times. V gene TRBV30 combines with J gene TRBJ1-5; tentatively, D is TRBD1 (5 bases). V was cut by 7 bases and J by 7 bases, with 17 bases left in between. Germline-derived CDR1 and CDR2 are GTSNPN and SVGIG (reference sequence). The CDR3 consists of 13 residues. The CDR3 reads CASGSVVGQPQHF. The CDR3 DNA reads TGTGCCTCAGGGTCGGTAGTCGGACAGCCCCAGCATTTT. Looking up the rest from reference TRBV30 and TRBJ1-5 gives the full variable domain: SQTIHQWPATLVQPVGSPLSLECTVEGTSNPNLYWYRQAAGRGLQLLFYSVGIGQISSEVPQNLSASRPQDRQFILSSKKLLLSDSGFYLCASGSVVGQPQHFGDGTRLSIL.

J is TRBJ2-7 and V is TRBV4-3, with 7 bases matching TRBD1. The CDR3 sequence is 16 residues long. Germline V gives CDR1 LGHNA, CDR2 YSLEER. The ends lost 0 bases at V and 0 bases at J; junction bases unmatched: 5. CDR3 in DNA: TGCGCCAGCAGCCAAGATGAGGGGGCTAGCTCCTACGAGCAGTACTTC. It codes for CASSQDEGASSYEQYF.

V is TRBV16 and J is TRBJ2-1; 9 nucleotides align to TRBD1. The CDR3 length is 16 residues. Germline V gene lookup returns CDR1 KGHSY and CDR2 FQNENV. V lost 8 bases, J lost 4 bases, and 12 bases stayed unmatched. Here the CDR3 DNA reads TGTGCCAGCCGACCCCACCCCGGGACAGGGTACAATGAGCAGTTCTTC. Translating gives CASRPHPGTGYNEQFF.

As regards this clone: Being one base from a much bigger clone, this may be a read error. The chain recombines TRBV5-1 with TRBJ2-5; D is unresolved. The DNA end is a closer match to TRBJ2-7, so the J assignment may be wrong. Germline loops: CDR1 SGHRS, CDR2 YFSETQ. This CDR3 is 13 amino acids long. DNA of the CDR3: TGCGCCGGCAGCTTGGAAGGGACCTACGAGCAGTACTTC. Its translation: CAGSLEGTYEQYF.

V is TRBV4-1 and J is TRBJ1-3, with 7 bases fitting TRBD1. V gave up 4 bases and J gave up 0 bases; unmatched junction bases: 6. The CDR3 is 16 amino acids. Germline CDR1 is MGHRA and CDR2 is YSYEKL. CDR3 sequence reads: CASSPQQGSSGNTIYF. Here the CDR3 DNA reads TGCGCCAGCAGCCCCCAACAGGGGAGCTCTGGAAACACCATATATTTT.

Turning to this clone: With only one base between it and a far larger clone, this is likely a read error. The chain uses TRBV28 and TRBJ2-7, with 7 nucleotides matching TRBD1. Germline V gene sequence: CDR1 MDHEN, CDR2 SYDVKM. The CDR3 runs 14 residues. V lost 6 bases to trimming and J lost 8 bases; unmatched junction nucleotides: 13. In DNA form, the CDR3 reads TGTGCCAGCAGAAAAAGACAGGGCCTGGACAAGCAGTACTTC. Its translation: CASRKRQGLDKQYF.

The rearrangement joins TRBV9 to TRBJ2-1; 7 positions match TRBD2. The CDR3 consists of 16 residues. Germline CDR1 is SGDLS and CDR2 is YYNGEE. The V gene end was trimmed by 2 bases and the J gene end by 8 bases; junction bases not matched to a gene: 13. The chain's CDR3 is CASSVLQDPSGYEQFF. In DNA form, the CDR3 reads TGTGCCAGCAGCGTCCTACAGGATCCTAGCGGCTATGAGCAGTTCTTC.

This clone was found once. V gene TRBV15 combines with J gene TRBJ2-7, with 7 bases lining up with TRBD2. Germline V gene lookup returns CDR1 LNHNV and CDR2 YYDKDF (reference sequence). This CDR3 has 13 residues. The V and J ends lost 4 bases and 5 bases, in that order; junction bases with no gene match: 5. CDR3 residues: CATSMNAGDEQYF. DNA of the CDR3: TGTGCCACCAGCATGAATGCGGGAGACGAGCAGTACTTC.

This clone has more than one count but fewer than ten. This sequence joins TRBV10-1 and TRBJ2-1; no clear D gene. CDR3 length: 13 amino acids. Germline CDR1 reads WNHNN; CDR2 reads SYGVQD (reference sequence). V dropped 6 bases and J dropped 4 bases, with 10 bases sitting between them. CDR3 sequence: CASSSMIYNEQFF. The CDR3 DNA reads as TGCGCCAGCAGCTCCATGATATACAATGAGCAGTTCTTC.